This T cell receptor (beta chain) derives from a study of T cells expressing NK-cell markers. Across the study: Within the sequenced cohort of eight donors, seven exhibited HCMV seropositivity and one was seronegative. Study-wide results and caveats: Similarly, these clonotypes led the CD3+CD56-NKG2C+ fraction as well in a few donors. As a fraction of CD8+ T cells, dominant NKG2C+ clonotypes reached about 1.0-8% in six donors.

This CDR3 is 14 amino acids long. From germline, CDR1 is MNHEY and CDR2 SMNVEV (reference sequence). Concerning this clonotype itself: What it recognizes is unknown.

As the method of synthesis, 5'RACE template switching with UMIs yielded TCR beta cDNA. TCRdb re-called the 5' RACE reads and gives one entry per CDR3 protein, without DNA. Recorded here are some 500,000 distinct CDR3 sequences; the top ten clones represent over 1.1%. Sequencing was done on a sample of blood T cells: a sorted CD56 or NKG2C T cell subset, CD4+ or CD8+ T cells, or bulk PBMC T cells (not recorded which). This clonotype was sampled from a woman aged 50 to 65 in good health. The chain carries TRBV27 and TRBJ1-2; TCRdb indicates TRBD1, and absent DNA this call remains unverified. The CDR3 loop is CASSPGTGVAGYTF.